The TCR beta chain described here comes from a study of prognosis after radiotherapy for stage I lung cancer. This clonotype was seen repeatedly, ten times or more. Researchers used two-round multiplex PCR to amplify TCR beta CDR3 starting from genomic DNA. Individual primers that were specific to each TRBV and TRBJ gene served in first-round PCR. TCRdb used MiXCR to reprocess the multiplex PCR reads, holding one entry per CDR3 protein. Of about 27,000 distinct CDR3 sequences detected, 25% to 30% appear once; the ten largest clones hold roughly 35%. The germline gives CDR1 MDHEN, CDR2 SYDVKM. CDR3 size: 14 residues. V lost 7 bases to trimming and J lost 1 base; unmatched junction nucleotides: 5.

This receptor was obtained from a donor over 45 with non-small cell lung cancer. This sample comprised PBMCs, obtained before or after stereotactic body radiation therapy (not recorded which). The rearrangement joins TRBV28 to TRBJ2-7, with 9 bases matching TRBD2. CDR3 nucleotides: TGTGCCAGCATCCCTAGCGGGGCTTCCTACGAGCAGTACTTC. The encoded protein is CASIPSGASYEQYF.